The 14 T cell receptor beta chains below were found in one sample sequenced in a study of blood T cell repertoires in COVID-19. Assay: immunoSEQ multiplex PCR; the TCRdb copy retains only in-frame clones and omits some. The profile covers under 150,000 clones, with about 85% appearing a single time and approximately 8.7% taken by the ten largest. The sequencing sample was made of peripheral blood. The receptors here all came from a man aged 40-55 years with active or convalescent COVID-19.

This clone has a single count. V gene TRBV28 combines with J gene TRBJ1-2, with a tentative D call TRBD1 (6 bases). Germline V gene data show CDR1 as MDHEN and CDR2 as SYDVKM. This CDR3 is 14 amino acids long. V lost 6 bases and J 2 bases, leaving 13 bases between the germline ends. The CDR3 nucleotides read TGTGCCAGCAGCACAGGACAGACAAACTATGGCTACACCTTC. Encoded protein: CASSTGQTNYGYTF.

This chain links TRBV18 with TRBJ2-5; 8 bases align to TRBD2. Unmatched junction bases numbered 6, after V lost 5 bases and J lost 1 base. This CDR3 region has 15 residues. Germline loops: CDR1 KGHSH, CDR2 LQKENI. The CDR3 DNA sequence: TGTGCCAGCTCATTTAGCGGGGCTCCCCAAGAGACCCAGTACTTC. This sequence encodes CASSFSGAPQETQYF. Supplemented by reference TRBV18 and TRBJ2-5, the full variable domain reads NAGVMQNPRHLVRRRGQEARLRCSPMKGHSHVYWYRQLPEEGLKFMVYLQKENIIDESGMPKERFSAEFPKEGPSILRIQQVVRGDSAAYFCASSFSGAPQETQYFGPGTRLLVL.

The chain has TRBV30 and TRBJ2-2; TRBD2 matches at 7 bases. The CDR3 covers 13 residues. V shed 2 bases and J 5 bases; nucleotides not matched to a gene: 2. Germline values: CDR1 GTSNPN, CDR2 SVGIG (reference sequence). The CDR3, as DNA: TGTGCCTGGAGTCACGGGGGGACCGGGGAGCTGTTTTTT. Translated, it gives CAWSHGGTGELFF.

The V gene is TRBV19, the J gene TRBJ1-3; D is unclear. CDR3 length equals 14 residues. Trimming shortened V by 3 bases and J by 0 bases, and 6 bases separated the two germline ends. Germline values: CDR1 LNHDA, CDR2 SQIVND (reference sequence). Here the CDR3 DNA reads TGTGCCAGTAGTATTAAAGCCTCTGGAAACACCATATATTTT. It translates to CASSIKASGNTIYF. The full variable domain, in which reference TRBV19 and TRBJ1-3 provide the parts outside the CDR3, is DGGITQSPKYLFRKEGQNVTLSCEQNLNHDAMYWYRQDPGQGLRLIYYSQIVNDFQKGDIAEGYSVSREKKESFPLTVTSAQKNPTAFYLCASSIKASGNTIYFGEGSWLTVV.

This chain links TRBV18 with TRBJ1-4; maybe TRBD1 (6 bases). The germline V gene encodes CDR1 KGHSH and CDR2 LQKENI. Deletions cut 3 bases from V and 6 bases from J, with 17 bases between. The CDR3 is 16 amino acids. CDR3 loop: CASSPQTGKGDEKLFF. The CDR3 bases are TGTGCCAGCTCACCGCAAACAGGGAAGGGTGATGAAAAACTGTTTTTT.

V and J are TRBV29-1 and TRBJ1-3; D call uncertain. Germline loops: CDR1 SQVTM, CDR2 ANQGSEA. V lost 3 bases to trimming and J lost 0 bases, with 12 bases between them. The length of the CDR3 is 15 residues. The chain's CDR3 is CSVESRALSGNTIYF. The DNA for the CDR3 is TGCAGCGTTGAGTCGAGGGCGCTCTCTGGAAACACCATATATTTT.

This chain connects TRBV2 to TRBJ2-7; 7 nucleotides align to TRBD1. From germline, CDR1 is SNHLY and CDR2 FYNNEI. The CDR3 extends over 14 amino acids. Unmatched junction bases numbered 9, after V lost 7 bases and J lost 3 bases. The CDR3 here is CASIFGQGVYEQYF. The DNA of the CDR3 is TGTGCCAGCATTTTTGGTCAGGGGGTCTACGAGCAGTACTTC.

The CDR3 loop reads CASKGGTGNTIYF. Written as DNA, the CDR3 is TGTGCCAGCAAAGGAGGGACTGGAAACACCATATATTTT. The chain recombines TRBV6-5 with TRBJ1-3; D not resolved. CDR1 and CDR2 from the germline V gene are MNHEY and SVGAGI. The CDR3 spans 13 residues. The ends were cut back, 7 bases at V and 2 bases at J, with 9 bases in the middle.

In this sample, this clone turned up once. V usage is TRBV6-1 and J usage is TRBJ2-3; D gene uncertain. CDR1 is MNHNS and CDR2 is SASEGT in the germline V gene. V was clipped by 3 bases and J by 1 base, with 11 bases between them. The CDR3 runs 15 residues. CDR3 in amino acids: CASSDAGLGTDTQYF. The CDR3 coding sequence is TGTGCCAGCAGTGATGCAGGTTTGGGCACAGATACGCAGTATTTT.

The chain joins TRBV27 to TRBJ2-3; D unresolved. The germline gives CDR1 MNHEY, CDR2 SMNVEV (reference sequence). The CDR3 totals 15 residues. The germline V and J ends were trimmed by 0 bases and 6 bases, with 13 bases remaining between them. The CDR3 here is CASSLSRVSSDTQYF. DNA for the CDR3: TGTGCCAGCAGTTTATCCCGAGTATCTTCGGATACGCAGTATTTT.

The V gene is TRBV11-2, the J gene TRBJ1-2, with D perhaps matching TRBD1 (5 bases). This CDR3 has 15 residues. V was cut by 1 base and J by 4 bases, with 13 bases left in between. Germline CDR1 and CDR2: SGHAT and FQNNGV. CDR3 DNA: TGTGCCAGCAGCTTAGTTAATACAGGTGGCTATGGCTACACCTTC. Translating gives CASSLVNTGGYGYTF.

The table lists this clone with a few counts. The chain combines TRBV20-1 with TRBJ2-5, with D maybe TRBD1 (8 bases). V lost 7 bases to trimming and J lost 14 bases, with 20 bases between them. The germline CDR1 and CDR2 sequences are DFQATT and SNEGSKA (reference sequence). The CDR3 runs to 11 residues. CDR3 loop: CSVTGGAKSYF. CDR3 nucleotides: TGCAGTGTCACAGGGGGGGCCAAAAGCTACTTC.

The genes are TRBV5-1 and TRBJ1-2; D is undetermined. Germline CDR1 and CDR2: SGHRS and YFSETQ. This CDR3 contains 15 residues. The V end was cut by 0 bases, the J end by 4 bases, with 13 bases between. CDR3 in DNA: TGCGCCAGCAGCTTGGATCTGAACGGTGGCTATGGCTACACCTTC. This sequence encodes CASSLDLNGGYGYTF.

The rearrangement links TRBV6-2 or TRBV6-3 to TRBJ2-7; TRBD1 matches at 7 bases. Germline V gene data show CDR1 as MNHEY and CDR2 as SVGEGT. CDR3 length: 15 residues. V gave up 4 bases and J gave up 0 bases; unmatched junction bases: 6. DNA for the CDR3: TGTGCCAGCAGTTTCACTTGGGACAGCTCCTACGAGCAGTACTTC. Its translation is CASSFTWDSSYEQYF.